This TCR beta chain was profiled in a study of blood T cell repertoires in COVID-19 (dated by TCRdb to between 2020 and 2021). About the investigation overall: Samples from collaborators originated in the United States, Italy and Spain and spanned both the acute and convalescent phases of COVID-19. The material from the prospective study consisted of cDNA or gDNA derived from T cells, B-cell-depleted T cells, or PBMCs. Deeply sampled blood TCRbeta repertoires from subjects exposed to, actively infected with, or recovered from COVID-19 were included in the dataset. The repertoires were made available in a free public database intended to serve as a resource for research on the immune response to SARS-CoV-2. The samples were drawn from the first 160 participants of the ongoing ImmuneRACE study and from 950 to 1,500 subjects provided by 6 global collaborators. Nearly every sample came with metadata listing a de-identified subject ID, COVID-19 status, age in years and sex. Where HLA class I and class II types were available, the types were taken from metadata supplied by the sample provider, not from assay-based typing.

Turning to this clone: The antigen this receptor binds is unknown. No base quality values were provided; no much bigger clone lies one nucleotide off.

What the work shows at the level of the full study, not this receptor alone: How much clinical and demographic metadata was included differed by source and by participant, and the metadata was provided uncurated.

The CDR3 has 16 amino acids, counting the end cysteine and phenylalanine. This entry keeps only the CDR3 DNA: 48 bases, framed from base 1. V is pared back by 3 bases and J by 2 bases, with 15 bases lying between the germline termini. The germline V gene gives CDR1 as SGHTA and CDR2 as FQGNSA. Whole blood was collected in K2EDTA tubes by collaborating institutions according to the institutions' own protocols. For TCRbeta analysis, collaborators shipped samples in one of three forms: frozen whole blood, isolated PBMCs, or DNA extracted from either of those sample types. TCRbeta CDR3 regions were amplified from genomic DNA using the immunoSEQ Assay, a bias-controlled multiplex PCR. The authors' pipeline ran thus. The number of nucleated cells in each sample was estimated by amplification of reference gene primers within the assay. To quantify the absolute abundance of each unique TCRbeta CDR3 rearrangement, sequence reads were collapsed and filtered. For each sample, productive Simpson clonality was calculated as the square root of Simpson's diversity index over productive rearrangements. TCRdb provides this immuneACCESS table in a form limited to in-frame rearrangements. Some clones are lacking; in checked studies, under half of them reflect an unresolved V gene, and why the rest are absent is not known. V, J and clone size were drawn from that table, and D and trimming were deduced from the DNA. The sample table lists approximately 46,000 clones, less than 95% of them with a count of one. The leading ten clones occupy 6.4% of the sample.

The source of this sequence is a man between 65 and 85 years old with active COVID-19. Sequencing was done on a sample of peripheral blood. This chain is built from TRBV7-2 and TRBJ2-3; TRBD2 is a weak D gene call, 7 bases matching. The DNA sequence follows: TGTGCCAGCAGCTTCGGCGGGGGCCCCTACACAGATACGCAGTATTTT. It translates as CASSFGGGPYTDTQYF.